This TCR beta chain came from a study of T cells in Graves' hyperthyroidism and ophthalmopathy. With regard to this clonotype: Its antigen is as yet unknown.

The study, taken as a whole, reports: Most thyroid clonotypes with frequency above 0.001 were detected in blood.

Graves' hyperthyroidism without ophthalmopathy progression within 18 months was termed stable. Diagnostic assessment was based on clinical symptoms, serum thyroxine and TRAb, thyroid ultrasound and orbital computed tomography. It was RNA transcripts that yielded the amplified TCR beta CDR3 regions. Carried out on the TCR CDR3, a first-round RT-PCR used the HTBI primer set. TCRdb reanalysed the multiplex PCR reads using MiXCR and keeps one entry per CDR3 protein. The sample includes approximately 630,000 distinct CDR3 sequences, roughly 17% of them seen just once. The CDR3 runs 15 residues. The germline CDR1 and CDR2 sequences are LNHDA and SQIVND (reference sequence). J lost 3 bases, V lost 5 bases, and 10 bases had no gene match.

The origin of this receptor is a woman aged 30 to 39 with Graves' hyperthyroidism. The material sequenced was blood. This chain links TRBV19 with TRBJ2-7; 7 bases fit TRBD1. The CDR3 sequence: CASSPVGDSVYEQYF. CDR3 nucleotide sequence: TGTGCCAGTAGTCCGGTGGGGGACAGCGTCTACGAGCAGTACTTC.